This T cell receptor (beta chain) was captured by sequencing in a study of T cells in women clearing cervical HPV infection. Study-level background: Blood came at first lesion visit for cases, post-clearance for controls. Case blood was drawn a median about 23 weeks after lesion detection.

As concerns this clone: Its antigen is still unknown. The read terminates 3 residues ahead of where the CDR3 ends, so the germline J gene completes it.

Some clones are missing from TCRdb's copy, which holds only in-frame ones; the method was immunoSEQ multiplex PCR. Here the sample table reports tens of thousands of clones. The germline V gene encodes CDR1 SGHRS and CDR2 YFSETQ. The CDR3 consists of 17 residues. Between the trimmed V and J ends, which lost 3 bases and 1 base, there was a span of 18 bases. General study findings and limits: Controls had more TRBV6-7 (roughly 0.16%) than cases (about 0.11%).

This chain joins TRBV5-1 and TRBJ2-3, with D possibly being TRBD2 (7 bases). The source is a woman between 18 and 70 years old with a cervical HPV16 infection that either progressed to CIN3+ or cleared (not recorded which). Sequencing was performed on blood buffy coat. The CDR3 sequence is CASSSRTAGARTDTQYF. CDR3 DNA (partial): TGCGCCAGCAGCTCGCGGACGGCGGGGGCCCGCACAGATACG.